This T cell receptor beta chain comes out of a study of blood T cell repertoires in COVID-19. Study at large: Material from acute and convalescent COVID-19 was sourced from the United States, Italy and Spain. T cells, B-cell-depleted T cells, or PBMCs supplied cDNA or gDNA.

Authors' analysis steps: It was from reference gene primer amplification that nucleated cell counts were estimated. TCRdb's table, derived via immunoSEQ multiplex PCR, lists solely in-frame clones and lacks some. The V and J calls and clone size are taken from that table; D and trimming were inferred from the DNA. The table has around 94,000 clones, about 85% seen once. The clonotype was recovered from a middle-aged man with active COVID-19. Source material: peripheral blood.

The CDR3, as DNA: TGCGCCAGCAGTGAAGGGGGTCTCAATCAGCCCCAGCATTTT. It translates to CASSEGGLNQPQHF. The chain has TRBV10-1 and TRBJ1-5, with D possibly matching TRBD1 (6 bases). Germline CDR1 is WNHNN and CDR2 is SYGVQD (reference sequence). Trimming removed 3 bases from V and 3 bases from J, with 9 bases in between. The CDR3 totals 14 residues.